This TCR beta chain was sequenced during a study of cytomegalovirus exposure and HLA in healthy donors. Per germline, CDR1 SNHLY and CDR2 FYNNEI. The CDR3 loop spans 14 amino acids. Trimming took 6 bases from V and 2 from J; bases not matched to a gene: 4. The table came from immunoSEQ multiplex PCR; TCRdb's copy has only in-frame clones and leaves some out. The sample has about 180,000 clones, 85% seen once. The V gene is TRBV2, the J gene TRBJ2-3; 8 positions match TRBD2. Sequencing was done on a sample of PBMCs. The receptor was isolated from a man aged 18-30 years in good health and CMV-seropositive. The CDR3 nucleotides read TGTGCCAGCAGAGGCGGGGGGTACACAGATACGCAGTATTTT. The encoded protein is CASRGGGYTDTQYF.